These 8 T cell receptor beta chains share one sample of origin, sequenced in a study of CD8 T cells in ankylosing spondylitis. TCRdb ran MiXCR on the 5' RACE reads and lists one entry per CDR3 protein. The table has about 220,000 distinct CDR3 sequences, roughly 25% seen once; the top ten hold around 6.3%. The sequenced sample consisted of blood, either unsorted or a sorted T cell fraction (not recorded which). The receptors come from a male donor with ankylosing spondylitis or in good health (not recorded which).

CDR3 residues: CASSSKQGNTEAFF. The CDR3 bases are TGTGCCAGCAGCTCGAAACAGGGGAACACTGAAGCTTTCTTT. The chain recombines TRBV5-5 with TRBJ1-1; D is perhaps TRBD1 (6 bases). V was cut by 3 bases and J by 1 base, with 10 bases left in between. The CDR3 loop spans 14 amino acids. Germline CDR1 SGHKS, CDR2 YYEKEE (reference sequence).

DNA for the CDR3: TGTGCCAGCAGCGCCGGGACTAGCGGGAGTGGGGAGCAGTACTTC. Encoded protein: CASSAGTSGSGEQYF. This chain connects TRBV9 to TRBJ2-7; 14 bases are a match to TRBD2. The V and J ends lost 3 bases and 7 bases, in that order; junction bases with no gene match: 6. Germline lookup yields CDR1 SGDLS and CDR2 YYNGEE. The CDR3 covers 15 residues.

This clonotype was seen many times. The V call is TRBV10-2, the J call TRBJ1-2; 9 positions match TRBD1. The CDR3 runs 14 residues. V was clipped by 8 bases and J by 3 bases; unmatched bases: 7. From germline, CDR1 is WSHSY and CDR2 SAAADI. The CDR3, as DNA: TGCGCCAGCGGCGACAGGGGGAGATACTATGGCTACACCTTC. The encoded protein is CASGDRGRYYGYTF.

This clonotype showed up many times. V is TRBV7-2 and J is TRBJ2-2; D might be TRBD2 (6 bases). The CDR3 has 17 amino acids. V was pared by 1 base and J by 7 bases, with 19 bases between. Germline V gene lookup returns CDR1 SGHTA and CDR2 FQGNSA. In DNA form, the CDR3 reads TGTGCCAGCAGCTTAGTAGTTGGCGCGGGGAGTGGCGGGGAGCTGTTTTTT. It specifies CASSLVVGAGSGGELFF.

The J gene is TRBJ1-1, the V gene TRBV6-5; D is undetermined. CDR3 length: 16 residues. Trimming removed 0 bases from V and 5 bases from J, with 16 bases in between. Germline V gene lookup returns CDR1 MNHEY and CDR2 SVGAGI. The CDR3 region has the DNA TGTGCCAGCAGTTACTCGAAGTTGGGCACGAATACTGAAGCTTTCTTT. Amino acid sequence: CASSYSKLGTNTEAFF.

The rearrangement uses TRBV5-1 and TRBJ2-7, with D unclear. The V end lost 0 bases, the J end lost 3 bases, and 13 bases lay between the germline ends. CDR1 is SGHRS, CDR2 YFSETQ, per germline. The CDR3 is made up of 15 amino acids. The CDR3 DNA is TGCGCCAGCAGCTTGGCCTCAGGTTTCTACTACGAGCAGTACTTC. Amino acid sequence: CASSLASGFYYEQYF.

In its sample, this clonotype was seen many times. The chain carries TRBV27 and TRBJ1-1; TRBD1 might be the D (6 bases). Trimming left V 6 bases short and J 3 bases short, with 17 bases between. The CDR3 spans 15 residues. Germline CDR1 and CDR2: MNHEY and SMNVEV (reference sequence). This chain's CDR3 is CASRGLGAGDTEAFF. CDR3 nucleotide sequence: TGTGCCAGCAGGGGATTGGGGGCGGGGGACACTGAAGCTTTCTTT.

This clonotype occurred many times. The chain links TRBV6-5 to TRBJ2-7, with D possibly TRBD1 on 6 matching bases. Germline assignment: CDR1 MNHEY and CDR2 SVGAGI. V shed 0 bases and J shed 3 bases, with 18 bases lying between them. CDR3 length: 17 amino acids. The CDR3 loop is CASSYSMGAGAVYEQYF. Written as DNA, the CDR3 is TGTGCCAGCAGTTACTCGATGGGGGCAGGGGCAGTCTACGAGCAGTACTTC.